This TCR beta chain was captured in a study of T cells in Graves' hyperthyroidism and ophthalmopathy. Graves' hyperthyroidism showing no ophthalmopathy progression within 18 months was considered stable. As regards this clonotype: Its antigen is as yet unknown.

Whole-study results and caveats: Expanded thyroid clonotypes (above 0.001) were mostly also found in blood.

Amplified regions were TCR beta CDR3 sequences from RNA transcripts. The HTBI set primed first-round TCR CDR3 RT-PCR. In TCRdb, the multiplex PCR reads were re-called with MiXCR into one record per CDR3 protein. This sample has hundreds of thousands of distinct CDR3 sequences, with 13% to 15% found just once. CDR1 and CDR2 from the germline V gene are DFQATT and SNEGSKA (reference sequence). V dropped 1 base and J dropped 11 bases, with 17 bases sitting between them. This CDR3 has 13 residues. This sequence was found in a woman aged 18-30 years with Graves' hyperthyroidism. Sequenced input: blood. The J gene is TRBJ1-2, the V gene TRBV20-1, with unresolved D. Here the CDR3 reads CSARGLEESGYTF. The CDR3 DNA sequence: TGCAGTGCTAGAGGGCTGGAGGAATCTGGTTACACCTTC.